This is a list of T cell receptor beta chains from one sample in a study of patients and donors after allogeneic stem cell transplantation. TCRdb re-called the RT-PCR reads with MiXCR, one entry per CDR3 protein. The sample consists of more than 850,000 distinct CDR3 sequences, roughly 18% of them appearing once. Sequencing used blood, either unsorted or a sorted T cell fraction (not recorded which). The receptors originated from a human donor who was either an allogeneic HSCT recipient or a stem cell or donor lymphocyte infusion donor (not recorded which). It is not recorded whose cells these are; they may come from a transplant donor. The conserved cysteine and the conserved F or W are not part of the CDR3 here. Where a row states a size, it is once, few, many or the class of an expanded clone; other rows omit it.

CDR3 protein,J gene,V gene,clone size,CDR3 length
ASSAGWQTQY,TRBJ2-5,TRBV2,few,10
ASRFTSYTEAF,TRBJ1-1,TRBV7-9,NA,11
ASSQAQRGGTGELF,TRBJ2-2,TRBV6-1,few,14
ASRDRNNQPQH,TRBJ1-5,TRBV6-2/TRBV6-3,few,11
ASSLAGSETQY,TRBJ2-5,TRBV12-3/TRBV12-4,many,11
ASSWSGENIQY,TRBJ2-4,TRBV27,once,11
ASTMTSGEGDTQY,TRBJ2-3,TRBV2,NA,13
SAARESYEQY,TRBJ2-7,TRBV29-1,many,10
ASSLDKRDSGELF,TRBJ2-2,TRBV7-3,NA,13
ASSYRVGSETQY,TRBJ2-5,TRBV6-2/TRBV6-3,few,12
ASTLAGGSYEQY,TRBJ2-7,TRBV10-2,many,12
ASSLDAGVGNTIY,TRBJ1-3,TRBV5-6,NA,13
ASSQESLRTIQETQY,TRBJ2-5,TRBV4-1,NA,15
ASSPGWEYEQY,TRBJ2-7,TRBV9,NA,11
ASSLPGQKAF,TRBJ1-1,TRBV12-3/TRBV12-4,few,10
ASSQDRYNWVYGYT,TRBJ1-2,TRBV4-3,many,14
ASSLGTRWGTGELF,TRBJ2-2,TRBV12-3/TRBV12-4,few,14
ATVLAGGVELF,TRBJ2-2,TRBV2,once,11
ASSLEGLPGDTIY,TRBJ1-3,TRBV5-5,few,13